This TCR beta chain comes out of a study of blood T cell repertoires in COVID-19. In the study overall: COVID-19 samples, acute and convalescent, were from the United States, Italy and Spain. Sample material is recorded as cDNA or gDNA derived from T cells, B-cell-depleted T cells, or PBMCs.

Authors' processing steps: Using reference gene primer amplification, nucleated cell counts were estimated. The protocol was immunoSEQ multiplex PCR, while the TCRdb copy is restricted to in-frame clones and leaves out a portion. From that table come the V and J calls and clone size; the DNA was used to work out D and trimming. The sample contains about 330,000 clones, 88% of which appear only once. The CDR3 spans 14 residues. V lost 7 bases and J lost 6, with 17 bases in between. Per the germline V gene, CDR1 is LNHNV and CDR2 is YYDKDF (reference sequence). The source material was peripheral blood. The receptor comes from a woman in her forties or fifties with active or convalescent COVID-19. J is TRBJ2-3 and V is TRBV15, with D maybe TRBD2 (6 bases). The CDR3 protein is CATKEGRLVDTQYF. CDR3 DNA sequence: TGTGCCACCAAGGAGGGCCGGCTGGTCGATACGCAGTATTTT.